The T cell receptor beta chain under discussion was sequenced for a study of blood T cell repertoires in COVID-19. In germline, CDR1 is SNHLY, CDR2 FYNNEI. Trimming removed 7 bases from V and 11 bases from J, with 17 bases in between. The CDR3 loop spans 12 amino acids. The assay was immunoSEQ multiplex PCR, and TCRdb's table has in-frame clones only and misses some. Of tens of thousands of clones in the sample, around 77% were seen once. The chain carries TRBV2 and TRBJ1-1; D gene uncertain. The sequence was obtained from a man aged 70 or older with COVID-19, enrolled during active disease. Sequencing used peripheral blood. The CDR3 region is CASTLERGEAFF. CDR3 coding DNA: TGTGCCAGCACTCTGGAGAGAGGTGAGGCTTTCTTT.